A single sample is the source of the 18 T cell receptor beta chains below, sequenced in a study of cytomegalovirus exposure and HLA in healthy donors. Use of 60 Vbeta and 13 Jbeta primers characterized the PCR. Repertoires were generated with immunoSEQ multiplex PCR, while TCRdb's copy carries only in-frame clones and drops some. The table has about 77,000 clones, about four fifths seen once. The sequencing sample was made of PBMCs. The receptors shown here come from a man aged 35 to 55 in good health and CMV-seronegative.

CDR3 DNA sequence: TGTGCCAGCGACAGACCATCCTACAATGAGCAGTTCTTC. Translating gives CASDRPSYNEQFF. The rearrangement joins TRBV7-9 to TRBJ2-1; D is possibly TRBD1 (5 bases). CDR3 length equals 13 residues. CDR1 SEHNR and CDR2 FQNEAQ come from the germline V gene (reference sequence). V lost 8 bases and J 1 base, leaving 9 bases between the germline ends. Full variable domain (missing parts from reference TRBV7-9 and TRBJ2-1): DTGVSQNPRHKITKRGQNVTFRCDPISEHNRLYWYRQTLGQGPEFLTYFQNEAQLEKSRLLSDRFSAERPKGSFSTLEIQRTEQGDSAMYLCASDRPSYNEQFFGPGTRLTVL.

CDR3 DNA: TGTGCCAGCACCGCTCAAGGGGTTTACGAGCAGTACTTC. Amino acids: CASTAQGVYEQYF. V is TRBV28 and J is TRBJ2-7; tentative D call: TRBD1 (5 bases). CDR1 and CDR2 (germline): MDHEN, SYDVKM. The V end was cut by 7 bases, the J end by 4 bases, with 14 bases between. The CDR3 length is 13 residues.

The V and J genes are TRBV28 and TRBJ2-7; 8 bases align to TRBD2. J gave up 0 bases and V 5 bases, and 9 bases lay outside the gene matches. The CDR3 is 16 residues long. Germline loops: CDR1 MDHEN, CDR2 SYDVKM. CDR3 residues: CASSAPTSASSYEQYF. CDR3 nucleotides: TGTGCCAGCAGTGCCCCGACTAGCGCAAGCTCCTACGAGCAGTACTTC.

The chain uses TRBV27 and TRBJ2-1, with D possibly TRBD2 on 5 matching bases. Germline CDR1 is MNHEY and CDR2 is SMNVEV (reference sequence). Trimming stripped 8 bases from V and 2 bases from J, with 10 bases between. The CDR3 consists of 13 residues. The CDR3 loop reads CASSRGTYNEQFF. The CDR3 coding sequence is TGTGCCAGCTCCCGAGGGACCTACAATGAGCAGTTCTTC.

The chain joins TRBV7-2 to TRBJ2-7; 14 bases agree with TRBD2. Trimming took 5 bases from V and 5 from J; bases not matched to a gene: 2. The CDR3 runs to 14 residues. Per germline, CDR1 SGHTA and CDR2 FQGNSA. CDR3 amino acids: CASSGTSGGHEQYF. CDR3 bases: TGTGCCAGCAGCGGGACTAGCGGGGGACACGAGCAGTACTTC.

In DNA, the CDR3 is TGTGCCAGCGGAGGGCCAGGGGGCCTCTCGCAGTATTTT. Protein product: CASGGPGGLSQYF. The chain carries TRBV11-2 and TRBJ2-3; 8 positions agree with TRBD1. Trimming removed 8 bases from V and 10 bases from J; junction bases left unmatched: 11. Germline lookup yields CDR1 SGHAT and CDR2 FQNNGV. The CDR3 runs 13 residues.

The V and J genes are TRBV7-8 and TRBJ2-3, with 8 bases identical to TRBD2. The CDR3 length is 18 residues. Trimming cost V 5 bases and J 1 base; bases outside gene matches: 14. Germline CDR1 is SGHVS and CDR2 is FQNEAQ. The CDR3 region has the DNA TGTGCCAGCAGCATCCGGGAGGGGGGGGGTTCTGGCACAGATACGCAGTATTTT. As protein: CASSIREGGGSGTDTQYF.

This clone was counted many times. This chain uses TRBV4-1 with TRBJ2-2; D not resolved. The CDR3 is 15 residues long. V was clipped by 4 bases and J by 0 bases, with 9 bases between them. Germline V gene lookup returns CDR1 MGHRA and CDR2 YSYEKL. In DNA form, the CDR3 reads TGCGCCAGCAGCCGGAGCGAGACGAACACCGGGGAGCTGTTTTTT. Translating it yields CASSRSETNTGELFF.

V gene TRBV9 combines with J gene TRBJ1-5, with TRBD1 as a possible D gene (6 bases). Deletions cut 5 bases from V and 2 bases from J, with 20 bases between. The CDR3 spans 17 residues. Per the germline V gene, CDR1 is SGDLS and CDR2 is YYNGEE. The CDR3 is CASRGLRGTTGNQPQHF. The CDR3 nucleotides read TGTGCCAGCAGGGGTCTGAGGGGGACTACTGGCAATCAGCCCCAGCATTTT.

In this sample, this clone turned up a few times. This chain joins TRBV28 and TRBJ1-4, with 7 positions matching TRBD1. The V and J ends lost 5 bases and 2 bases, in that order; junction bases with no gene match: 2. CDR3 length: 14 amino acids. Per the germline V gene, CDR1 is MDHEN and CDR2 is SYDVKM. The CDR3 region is CASSPGQTNEKLFF. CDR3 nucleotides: TGTGCCAGCAGTCCGGGACAGACTAATGAAAAACTGTTTTTT.

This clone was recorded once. The CDR3 coding sequence is TGCAGCGTTGACCGGGGGGGGATCACAGATACGCAGTATTTT. Translating gives CSVDRGGITDTQYF. This chain links TRBV29-1 with TRBJ2-3; TRBD2 agrees at 8 bases. The CDR3 is 14 residues long. The germline CDR1 and CDR2 sequences are SQVTM and ANQGSEA. V gave up 3 bases and J gave up 2 bases; unmatched junction bases: 4.

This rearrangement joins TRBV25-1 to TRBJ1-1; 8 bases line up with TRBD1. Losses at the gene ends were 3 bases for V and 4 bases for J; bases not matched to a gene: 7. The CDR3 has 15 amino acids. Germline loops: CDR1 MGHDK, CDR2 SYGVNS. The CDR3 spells CASSDFGQGGTEAFF. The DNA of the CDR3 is TGTGCCAGCAGTGATTTTGGACAGGGCGGCACTGAAGCTTTCTTT.

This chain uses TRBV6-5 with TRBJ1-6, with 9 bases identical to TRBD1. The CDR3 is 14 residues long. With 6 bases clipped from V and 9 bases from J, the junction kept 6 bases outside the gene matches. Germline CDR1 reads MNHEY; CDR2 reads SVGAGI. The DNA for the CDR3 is TGTGCCAGCAGCTCACAGGGGGCACGTTCACCCCTCCACTTT. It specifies CASSSQGARSPLHF.

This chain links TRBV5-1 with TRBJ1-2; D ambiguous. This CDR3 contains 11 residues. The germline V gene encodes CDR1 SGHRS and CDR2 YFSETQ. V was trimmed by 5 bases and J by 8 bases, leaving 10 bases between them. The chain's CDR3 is CASSRSGGYTF. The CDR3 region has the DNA TGCGCCAGCAGTAGGAGTGGGGGCTACACCTTC.

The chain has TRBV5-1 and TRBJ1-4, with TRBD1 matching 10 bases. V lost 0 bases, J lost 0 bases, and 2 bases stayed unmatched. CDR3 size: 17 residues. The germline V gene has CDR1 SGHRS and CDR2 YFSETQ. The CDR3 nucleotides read TGCGCCAGCAGCTTGGTTGGGACAGGGGCAACTAATGAAAAACTGTTTTTT. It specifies CASSLVGTGATNEKLFF.

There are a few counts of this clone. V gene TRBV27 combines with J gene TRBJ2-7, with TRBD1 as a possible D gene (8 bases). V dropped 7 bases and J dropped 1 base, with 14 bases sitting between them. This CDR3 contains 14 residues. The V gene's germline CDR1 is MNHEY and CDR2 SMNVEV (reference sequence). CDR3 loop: CASMDREGSYEQYF. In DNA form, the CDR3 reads TGTGCCAGCATGGACAGGGAGGGATCCTACGAGCAGTACTTC.

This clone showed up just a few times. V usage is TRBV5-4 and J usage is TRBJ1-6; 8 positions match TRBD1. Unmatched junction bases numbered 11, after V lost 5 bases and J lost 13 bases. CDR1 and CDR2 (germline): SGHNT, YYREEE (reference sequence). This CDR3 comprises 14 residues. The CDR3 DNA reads TGTGCCAGCAGTCTCACCGGGACAGGCCGCCCCCTCCACTTT. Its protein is CASSLTGTGRPLHF.

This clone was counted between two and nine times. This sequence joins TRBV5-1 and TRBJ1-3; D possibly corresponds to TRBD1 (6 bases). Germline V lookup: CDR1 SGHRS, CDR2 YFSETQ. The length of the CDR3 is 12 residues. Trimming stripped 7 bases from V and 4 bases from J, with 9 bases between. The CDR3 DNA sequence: TGCGCCAGCCCCAGGGGAGGAAACACCATATATTTT. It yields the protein CASPRGGNTIYF.